A single sample gave rise to the 4 T cell receptor beta chains below, sequenced in a study of a mutant IDH1 vaccine in newly diagnosed glioma. No antigen has been assigned to these receptors. Described time point: week 35, safety follow-up. Vaccination used 300 ug of mutant IDH1 20-mer peptide per dose, with topical imiquimod. Assay: immunoSEQ multiplex PCR; the TCRdb copy retains only in-frame clones and omits some. The sample has about 68,000 clones, less than 90% seen once. Sample: PBMCs, taken from a glioma patient whose treatment included an IDH1 peptide vaccine. The receptors here all came from a man between 18 and 29 years old with glioma.

This sequence joins TRBV9 and TRBJ1-2; D is possibly TRBD1 (5 bases). The V end was cut by 0 bases, the J end by 4 bases, with 7 bases between. Germline assignment: CDR1 SGDLS and CDR2 YYNGEE. The CDR3 sequence is 13 residues long. The CDR3 DNA is TGTGCCAGCAGCGTAGTCACAGGCTATGGCTACACCTTC. Its translation is CASSVVTGYGYTF.

The CDR3 here is CASSQERRATPYNEQFF. CDR3 in DNA: TGCGCCAGCAGCCAAGAACGAAGAGCAACCCCCTACAATGAGCAGTTCTTC. The V and J genes are TRBV4-3 and TRBJ2-1, with D unclear. The CDR3 is made up of 17 amino acids. V dropped 0 bases and J dropped 2 bases, with 14 bases sitting between them. Germline CDR1 reads LGHNA; CDR2 reads YSLEER.

CDR3 residues: CASSQGTGLNYGYTF. The CDR3 bases are TGTGCCAGCAGCCAAGGGACAGGGCTTAACTATGGCTACACCTTC. The chain recombines TRBV5-4 with TRBJ1-2, with 9 bases fitting TRBD1. V lost 4 bases and J lost 1; bases outside the gene matches: 5. This CDR3 region has 15 residues. Germline lookup yields CDR1 SGHNT and CDR2 YYREEE (reference sequence).

This clone was found a few times. This chain links TRBV30 with TRBJ1-1; D unresolved. CDR1 GTSNPN and CDR2 SVGIG come from the germline V gene (reference sequence). V was trimmed by 2 bases and J by 1 base, leaving 8 bases between them. The CDR3 is 13 residues long. The CDR3 region is CAWSRVWNTEAFF. As DNA, the CDR3 is TGTGCCTGGAGTCGCGTGTGGAACACTGAAGCTTTCTTT.